This record concerns one T cell receptor (beta chain) sequence. Its matching antigen is unknown. This record comes from a study of Ad26.COV2.S vaccination and SARS-CoV-2 variants. Study results and limitations: After vaccination, reports described spike-specific CD8+ and CD4+ T cell responses as showing substantial breadth.

Profiled with immunoSEQ multiplex PCR; TCRdb holds only in-frame clones, not every one. The data contain 360,000 or so clones, about 91% of them seen just once; the ten biggest clones take up around 1.8%. Sample treatment: approximately 18 received Ad26.COV2.S at low or high dose, single or two shots; about 5 received placebo; per-sample allocation not given. Collection of samples fell on day 63 after the first vaccine or placebo injection. This CDR3 has 13 residues. CDR1 and CDR2 from the germline V gene are MRHNA and SNTAGT. J gave up 7 bases and V 5 bases, and 2 bases lay outside the gene matches.

J is TRBJ1-6 and V is TRBV6-4; 7 bases map to TRBD1. This sample comprised peripheral blood, obtained in a trial of Ad26.COV2.S vaccine versus placebo. The clonotype was recovered from a person between 18 and 65 years old who received the Ad26.COV2.S COVID-19 vaccine or a placebo. CDR3 residues: CASSTGDNSPLHF. The CDR3 DNA sequence: TGTGCCAGCAGTACAGGGGACAATTCACCCCTCCACTTT.